The T cell receptor (beta chain) described here comes from a study of T cells in Graves' hyperthyroidism and ophthalmopathy. TCR beta CDR3 regions were amplified from RNA. The primer set for the first-round RT-PCR of the TCR CDR3 was HTBI. Each CDR3 protein gets one entry after TCRdb re-called the multiplex PCR reads with MiXCR. The sample lists 330,000 or so distinct CDR3 sequences, about a sixth occurring once. CDR1 is MDHEN, CDR2 SYDVKM, per germline. The CDR3 length is 11 residues. Trimming cost V 2 bases and J 9 bases, with 7 bases left between them. This clonotype originated in a woman aged 40 to 50 with Graves' ophthalmopathy. The J gene is TRBJ2-5, the V gene TRBV28; no reliable D call. Sequencing was done on a sample of blood. CDR3 nucleotides: TGTGCCAGCAGTTTAGGGTGGGCCCAGTACTTC. Protein product: CASSLGWAQYF. The variable domain in full, with the rest retrieved from reference TRBV28 and TRBJ2-5, is DVKVTQSSRYLVKRTGEKVFLECVQDMDHENMFWYRQDPGLGLRLIYFSYDVKMKEKGDIPEGYSVSREKKERFSLILESASTNQTSMYLCASSLGWAQYFGPGTRLLVL.